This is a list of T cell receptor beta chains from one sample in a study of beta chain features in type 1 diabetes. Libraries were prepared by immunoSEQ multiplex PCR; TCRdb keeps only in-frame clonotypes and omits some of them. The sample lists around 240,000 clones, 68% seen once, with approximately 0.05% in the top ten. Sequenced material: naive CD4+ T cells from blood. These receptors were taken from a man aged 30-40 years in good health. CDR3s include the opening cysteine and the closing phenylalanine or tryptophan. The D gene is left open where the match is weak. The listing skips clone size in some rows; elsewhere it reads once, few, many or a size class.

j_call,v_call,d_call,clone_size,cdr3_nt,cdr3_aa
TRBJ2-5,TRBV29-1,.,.,TGCAGCGTTGCGGCGAGGCAGGCGAGAGAGACCCAGTACTTC,CSVAARQARETQYF
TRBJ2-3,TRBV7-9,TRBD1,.,TGTGCCAGCAGCCCGACAGGGCCTACGCAGTATTTT,CASSPTGPTQYF
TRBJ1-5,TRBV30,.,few,TGTGCCTGGAGTGTAAGGTCCGGCGGTCAGCCCCAGCATTTT,CAWSVRSGGQPQHF
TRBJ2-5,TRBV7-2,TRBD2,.,TGTGCCAGCACTATATACCGAGGGTGGACTAGCGGAAACCAAGAGACCCAGTACTTC,CASTIYRGWTSGNQETQYF
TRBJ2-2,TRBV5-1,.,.,TGCGCCAGCAGCTTGGCCGTCACCGGGGAGCTGTTTTTT,CASSLAVTGELFF
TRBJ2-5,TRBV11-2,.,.,TGTGCCAGCAGCCCCGTGTGGGGGGCCAAGACCCAGTACTTC,CASSPVWGAKTQYF
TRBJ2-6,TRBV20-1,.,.,TGCAGTGTTCGGGGGGCCAACGTCCTGACTTTC,CSVRGANVLTF
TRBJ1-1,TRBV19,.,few,TGTGCCAGTAGTTATACACTGAACACTGAAGCTTTCTTT,CASSYTLNTEAFF
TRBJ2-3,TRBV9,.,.,TGTGCCAGCAGGAGGGGTACCGCATCGGATACGCAGTATTTT,CASRRGTASDTQYF
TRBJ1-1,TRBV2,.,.,TGTGCCAGCAGTGATCGGTGGGTTACCACTGAAGCTTTCTTT,CASSDRWVTTEAFF
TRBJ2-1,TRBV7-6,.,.,TGTGCCAGCACCGTCGGAGGGTCAAACACTGAGCAGTTCTTC,CASTVGGSNTEQFF
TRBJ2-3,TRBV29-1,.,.,TGCAGCGTCGACGGGGGCACAGATACGCAGTATTTT,CSVDGGTDTQYF
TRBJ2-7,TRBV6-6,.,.,TGTGCCAGCAATCTCGTCCGGGCCCACGAGCAGTACTTC,CASNLVRAHEQYF
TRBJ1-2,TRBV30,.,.,TGTGCCTGGAGTTACGACAGTAACTATGGCTACACCTTC,CAWSYDSNYGYTF
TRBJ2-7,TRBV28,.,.,TGTGCCAGCAGGCGGTCAGGGTCGTACGAGCAGTACTTC,CASRRSGSYEQYF
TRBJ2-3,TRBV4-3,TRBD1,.,TGCGCCAGCAGCCAAGACACAGGGGGTGGCACAGATACGCAGTATTTT,CASSQDTGGGTDTQYF
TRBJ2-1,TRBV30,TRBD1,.,TGTGCCCGGGGACAGGCCTACAATGAGCAGTTCTTC,CARGQAYNEQFF
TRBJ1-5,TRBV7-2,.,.,TGTGCCAGCAGCCGCAGGGAGGGGCACCCCCAGCATTTT,CASSRREGHPQHF
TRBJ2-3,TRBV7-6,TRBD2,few,TGTGCCAGCAGCGTACTAAGCGGGGGGGCCCCAGATACGCAGTATTTT,CASSVLSGGAPDTQYF
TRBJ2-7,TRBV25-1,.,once,TGTGCCAGCAGTGAGCCGGGAGAGCAGTACTTC,CASSEPGEQYF
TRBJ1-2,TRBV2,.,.,TGTGCCAGCAATTACCCACAAGATGGCTACACCTTC,CASNYPQDGYTF
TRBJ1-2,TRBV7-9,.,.,TGTGCCAGCAGCTCCAGTCGGGGCTACACCTTC,CASSSSRGYTF